This is a list of T cell receptor beta chains from one sample in a study of T-cell reconstitution after alpha-beta-depleted transplantation in children. MiXCR, run by TCRdb on the PCR reads, gives a single entry per CDR3 protein. The sample yields approximately 500,000 distinct CDR3 sequences, 27% seen once. Sample: PBMCs, taken before TCRalphabeta/CD19-depleted stem cell transplant. The receptors were gathered from a boy younger than two with Wiskott-Aldrich syndrome, due to receive a stem cell transplant. Both conserved end residues are part of each CDR3. A D gene is named only where the DNA matches it firmly. Clone size appears in some rows only: once, few, many, or a class for an expanded clone.

J	V	size	D	length	DNA	CDR3
TRBJ2-3	TRBV28	NA	TRBD1	14	TGTGCCAGCAGTTTACGTTACAGGGGAGATACGCAGTATTTT	CASSLRYRGDTQYF
TRBJ2-7	TRBV6-1	once	TRBD1	15	TGTGCCAGCAGTCATTCCGGACAGGGGGCATACGAGCAGTACTTC	CASSHSGQGAYEQYF
TRBJ2-2	TRBV5-1	few	NA	17	TGCGCCAGCAGCGCAAGGATGGCAGCCACGAACACCGGGGAGCTGTTTTTT	CASSARMAATNTGELFF
TRBJ2-7	TRBV5-1	NA	NA	14	TGCGCCAGCAGGGAGGACAGCCTCTCCTACGAGCAGTACTTC	CASREDSLSYEQYF
TRBJ2-1	TRBV5-1	NA	TRBD2	16	TGCGCCAGCAGCTACGATGGCGGGAGCTCCTACAATGAGCAGTTCTTC	CASSYDGGSSYNEQFF
TRBJ1-4	TRBV7-9	few	NA	15	TGTGCCAGCAGCTCCTTACAGGGAACTAATGAAAAACTGTTTTTT	CASSSLQGTNEKLFF
TRBJ1-2	TRBV6-6	once	NA	12	TGTGCCAGCAGCTCGGCTGTGGGGGGCTACACCTTC	CASSSAVGGYTF
TRBJ1-1	TRBV5-1	few	NA	15	TGCGCCAGCAGCATGGATGGACACAAGAACACTGAAGCTTTCTTT	CASSMDGHKNTEAFF
TRBJ2-1	TRBV10-1	NA	TRBD2	17	TGCGCCAGCAGTGCCGGGACTAGCGGGAACCCCTACAATGAGCAGTTCTTC	CASSAGTSGNPYNEQFF
TRBJ2-1	TRBV20-1	NA	NA	14	TGCAGTGCTAGAGCCCATAAACAGGGAAATGAGCAGTTCTTC	CSARAHKQGNEQFF
TRBJ2-1	TRBV27	NA	TRBD1	16	TGTGCCAGCTCTTCCCTCGGGACAGGACTTAACAATGAGCAGTTCTTC	CASSSLGTGLNNEQFF
TRBJ2-1	TRBV20-1	NA	NA	12	TGCAGTGCTGGTAGGGAAATCAATGAGCAGTTCTTC	CSAGREINEQFF
TRBJ2-7	TRBV5-6	NA	TRBD2	16	TGTGCCAGCAGTAATCAACTAGCGGGAACCTCTCGGGAGCAGTACTTC	CASSNQLAGTSREQYF
TRBJ2-2	TRBV5-1	NA	NA	12	TGCGCCAGCAGCTTAAATCCTGGGGAGCTGTTTTTT	CASSLNPGELFF
TRBJ2-1	TRBV2	NA	TRBD1	14	TGTGCCAGCAGTTGGGACAGGGGCGGGAATGAGCAGTTCTTC	CASSWDRGGNEQFF
TRBJ2-7	TRBV20-1	NA	TRBD2	14	TGCAGTGCTAGAGTGCCTAGCGGAGCCTACGAGCAGTACTTC	CSARVPSGAYEQYF
TRBJ1-1	TRBV5-1	NA	TRBD1	15	TGCGCCAGCAGCTTGGGGGGGACAGGGGAAAATGAAGCTTTCTTT	CASSLGGTGENEAFF
TRBJ2-7	TRBV7-2	few	NA	15	TGTGCCAGCAGCTTAGACGCGTGGACTAAAGGTGTGCAGTACTTC	CASSLDAWTKGVQYF
TRBJ1-2	TRBV29-1	NA	NA	12	TGCAGCGTTTCCGAATGGGGTGGTGGCTACACCTTC	CSVSEWGGGYTF
TRBJ2-1	TRBV29-1	NA	NA	15	TGCAGCGTTGCAGGGACCGCGTTCTCCTACAATGAGCAGTTCTTC	CSVAGTAFSYNEQFF
TRBJ2-5	TRBV5-1	NA	NA	13	TGCGCCAGCAGCTTGGGGACCAATCCGACCCAGTACTTC	CASSLGTNPTQYF
TRBJ2-7	TRBV29-1	NA	TRBD1	13	TGCAGCGTCCATCGGGACAGGGGGCGCGAGCAGTACTTC	CSVHRDRGREQYF
TRBJ1-2	TRBV12-3/TRBV12-4	few	NA	14	TGTGCCAGCAGTTTCGACAGGATTAACTATGGCTACACCTTC	CASSFDRINYGYTF
TRBJ2-7	TRBV27	NA	NA	15	TGTGCCAGCAGTTTATTTCCCCAGGGGGGGGACGAGCAGTACTTC	CASSLFPQGGDEQYF
TRBJ2-6	TRBV5-1	few	NA	19	TGCGCCAGCAGCTTGGTGGGGGCTGGGACCGTTACCGGGGCCAACGTCCTGACTTTC	CASSLVGAGTVTGANVLTF
TRBJ2-1	TRBV12-3/TRBV12-4	NA	TRBD2	18	TGTACCAGCAGTTTAACTCCAAGGCTAGCGGGGGGTTACAATGAGCAGTTCTTC	CTSSLTPRLAGGYNEQFF
TRBJ2-3	TRBV5-1	few	TRBD2	14	TGCGCCAGCTTAGCGGGGGAGAGCACAGATACGCAGTATTTT	CASLAGESTDTQYF
TRBJ1-5	TRBV19	few	NA	16	TGTGCCAGTAGTATGGCCCCCGGACGGCTCAATCAGCCCCAGCATTTT	CASSMAPGRLNQPQHF
TRBJ2-3	TRBV4-2	few	NA	15	TGTGCCAGCAGCCAAGAACCCGGGAGCACAGATACGCAGTATTTT	CASSQEPGSTDTQYF
TRBJ2-7	TRBV5-1	few	NA	12	TGCGCCAGCAGCGCGGACTCTTACGAGCAGTACTTC	CASSADSYEQYF
TRBJ2-3	TRBV20-1	NA	NA	13	TGCAGTGGGGGCGGAACTAGCACAGATACGCAGTATTTT	CSGGGTSTDTQYF
TRBJ2-3	TRBV5-1	NA	TRBD2	16	TGCGCCAGCGACCGAGGGACTAGCGGGAGCACAGATACGCAGTATTTT	CASDRGTSGSTDTQYF
TRBJ2-5	TRBV7-7	few	TRBD2	15	TGTGCCAGCAGCCAGACTAGCGGTGCGGGAGAGACCCAGTACTTC	CASSQTSGAGETQYF
TRBJ2-3	TRBV20-1	few	TRBD2	15	TGCAGTGCTAGAACGGGGACTAGCGGGGCATCTACGCAGTATTTT	CSARTGTSGASTQYF
TRBJ2-5	TRBV4-2	few	TRBD2	18	TGTGCCAGCAGCCAAGAGAGAAGGCCTAGCGGAGGGGAGGAGACCCAGTACTTC	CASSQERRPSGGEETQYF
TRBJ1-2	TRBV20-1	NA	NA	14	TGCAGTGCTGGCCGACTGATTACTAACTATGGCTACACCTTC	CSAGRLITNYGYTF
TRBJ2-1	TRBV10-3	NA	TRBD2	17	TGTGCCATCAGTAGACTAGCGGGAGATAACTCCTACAATGAGCAGTTCTTC	CAISRLAGDNSYNEQFF
TRBJ1-3	TRBV6-5	few	NA	16	TGTGCCAGCAGTTACCCCGGGGGAGGTACTGGAAACACCATATATTTT	CASSYPGGGTGNTIYF
TRBJ2-4	TRBV29-1	NA	NA	13	TGCAGCGCTGCAGGGGGGGCCAAAAACATTCAGTACTTC	CSAAGGAKNIQYF
TRBJ2-5	TRBV12-3/TRBV12-4	NA	NA	14	TGTGCCAGCAGCTACGCCCGGCCCCAAGAGACCCAGTACTTC	CASSYARPQETQYF
TRBJ2-7	TRBV5-1	NA	TRBD2	13	TGCGCCAGCAACCGCGGGAGGGAGGACGAGCAGTACTTC	CASNRGREDEQYF
TRBJ1-6	TRBV20-1	NA	NA	12	TGCAGTGCTAGAGATTCCCGATCACCCCTCCACTTT	CSARDSRSPLHF
TRBJ2-1	TRBV9	NA	TRBD2	15	TGTGCCAGCACCGTAGCGGGAGTCTCCTACAATGAGCAGTTCTTC	CASTVAGVSYNEQFF
TRBJ1-1	TRBV20-1	NA	NA	14	TGCAGTGCCGTCCGGGGGGCAGGGGACACTGAAGCTTTCTTT	CSAVRGAGDTEAFF
TRBJ1-2	TRBV11-1	few	NA	18	TGTGCCAGCAGCTTAGTGCGACAAGCCGGGCCATTTAACTATGGCTACACCTTC	CASSLVRQAGPFNYGYTF
TRBJ2-5	TRBV12-3/TRBV12-4	few	NA	15	TGTGCCAGCAGGGCCGAGGGATCATCAAGGGAGACCCAGTACTTC	CASRAEGSSRETQYF
TRBJ2-3	TRBV7-2	few	TRBD2	16	TGTGCCAGCAGCCCGACTAGCGGGAGGGGGTCAGATACGCAGTATTTT	CASSPTSGRGSDTQYF
TRBJ2-1	TRBV7-8	NA	TRBD2	13	TGTGCCAGCAGCCCAACGACTAGCAGCGAGCAGTTCTTC	CASSPTTSSEQFF